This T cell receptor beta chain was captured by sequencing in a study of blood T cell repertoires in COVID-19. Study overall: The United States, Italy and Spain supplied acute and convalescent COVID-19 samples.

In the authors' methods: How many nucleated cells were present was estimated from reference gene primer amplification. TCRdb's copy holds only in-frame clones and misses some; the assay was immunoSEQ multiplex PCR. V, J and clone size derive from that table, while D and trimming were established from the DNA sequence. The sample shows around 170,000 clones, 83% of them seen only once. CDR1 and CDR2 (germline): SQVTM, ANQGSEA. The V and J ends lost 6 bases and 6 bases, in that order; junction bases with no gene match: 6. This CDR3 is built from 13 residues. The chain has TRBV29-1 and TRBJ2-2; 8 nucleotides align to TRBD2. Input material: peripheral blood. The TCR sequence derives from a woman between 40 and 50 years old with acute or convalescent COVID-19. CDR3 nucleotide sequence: TGCAGCGTCTTCGGGGGGGGCGCCGGGGAGCTGTTTTTT. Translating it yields CSVFGGGAGELFF.